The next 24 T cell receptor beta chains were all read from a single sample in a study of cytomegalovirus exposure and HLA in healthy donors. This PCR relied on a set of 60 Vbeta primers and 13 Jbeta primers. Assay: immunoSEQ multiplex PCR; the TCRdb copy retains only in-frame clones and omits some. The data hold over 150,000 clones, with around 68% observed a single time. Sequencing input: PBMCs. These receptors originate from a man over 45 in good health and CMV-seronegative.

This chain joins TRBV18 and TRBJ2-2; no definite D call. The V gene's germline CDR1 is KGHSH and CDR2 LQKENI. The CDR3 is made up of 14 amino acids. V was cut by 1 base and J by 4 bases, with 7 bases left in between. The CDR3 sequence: CASSPLEITGELFF. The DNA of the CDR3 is TGTGCCAGCTCACCACTGGAGATCACCGGGGAGCTGTTTTTT.

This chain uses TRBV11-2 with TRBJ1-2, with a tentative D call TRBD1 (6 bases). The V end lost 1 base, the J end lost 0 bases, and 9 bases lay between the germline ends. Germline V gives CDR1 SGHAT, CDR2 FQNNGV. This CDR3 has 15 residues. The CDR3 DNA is TGTGCCAGCAGCTTAGGGACAGACTCTAACTATGGCTACACCTTC. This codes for CASSLGTDSNYGYTF.

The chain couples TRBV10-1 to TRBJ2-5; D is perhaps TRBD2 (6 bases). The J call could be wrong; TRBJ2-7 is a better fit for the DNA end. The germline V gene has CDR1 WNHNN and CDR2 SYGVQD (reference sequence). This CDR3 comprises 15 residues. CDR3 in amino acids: CASSPAGAGRHEQYF. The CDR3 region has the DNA TGCGCCAGCAGTCCTGCCGGGGCGGGGCGGCACGAGCAGTACTTC.

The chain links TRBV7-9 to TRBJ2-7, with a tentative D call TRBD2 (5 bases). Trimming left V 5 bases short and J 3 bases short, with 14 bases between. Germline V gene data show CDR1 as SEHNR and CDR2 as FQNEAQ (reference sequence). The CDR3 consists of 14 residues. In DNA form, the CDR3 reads TGTGCCAGCAGCCTAGGAGAGGGTTTCTACGAGCAGTACTTC. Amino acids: CASSLGEGFYEQYF.

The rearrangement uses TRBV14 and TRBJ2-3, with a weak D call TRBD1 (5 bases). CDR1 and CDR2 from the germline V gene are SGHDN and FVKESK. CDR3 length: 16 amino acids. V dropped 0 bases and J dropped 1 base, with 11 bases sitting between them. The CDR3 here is CASSQDGGRGTDTQYF. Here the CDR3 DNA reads TGTGCCAGCAGCCAAGATGGCGGCAGGGGCACAGATACGCAGTATTTT.

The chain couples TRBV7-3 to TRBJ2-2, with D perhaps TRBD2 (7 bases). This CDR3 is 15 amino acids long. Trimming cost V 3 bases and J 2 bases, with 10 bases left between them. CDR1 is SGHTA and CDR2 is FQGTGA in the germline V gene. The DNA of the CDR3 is TGTGCCAGCAGCTTGGGGGGGGCTAACACCGGGGAGCTGTTTTTT. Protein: CASSLGGANTGELFF.

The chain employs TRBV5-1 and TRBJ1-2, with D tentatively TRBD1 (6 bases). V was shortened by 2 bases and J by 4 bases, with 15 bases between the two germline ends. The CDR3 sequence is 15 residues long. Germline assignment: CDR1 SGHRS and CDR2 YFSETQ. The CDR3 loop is CASSFPGARGYGYTF. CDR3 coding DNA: TGCGCCAGCAGCTTCCCAGGGGCGCGAGGCTATGGCTACACCTTC.

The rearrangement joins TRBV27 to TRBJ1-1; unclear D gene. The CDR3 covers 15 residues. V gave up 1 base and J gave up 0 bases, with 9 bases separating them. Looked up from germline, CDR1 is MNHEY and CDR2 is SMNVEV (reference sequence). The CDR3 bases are TGTGCCAGCAGTTTATTTAGTAGTATGAACACTGAAGCTTTCTTT. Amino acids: CASSLFSSMNTEAFF.

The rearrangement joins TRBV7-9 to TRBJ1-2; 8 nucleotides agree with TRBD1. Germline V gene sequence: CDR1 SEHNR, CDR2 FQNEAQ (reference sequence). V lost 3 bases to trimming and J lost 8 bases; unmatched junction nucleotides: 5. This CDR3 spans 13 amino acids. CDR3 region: CASSFETGDGYTF. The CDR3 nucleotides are TGTGCCAGCAGCTTCGAGACAGGGGACGGCTACACCTTC.

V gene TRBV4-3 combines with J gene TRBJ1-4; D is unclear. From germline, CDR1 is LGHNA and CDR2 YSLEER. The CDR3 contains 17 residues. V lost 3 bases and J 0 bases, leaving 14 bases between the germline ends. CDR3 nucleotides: TGCGCCAGCAGCCAGGCCTGGAGCGGGGCAACTAATGAAAAACTGTTTTTT. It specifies CASSQAWSGATNEKLFF.

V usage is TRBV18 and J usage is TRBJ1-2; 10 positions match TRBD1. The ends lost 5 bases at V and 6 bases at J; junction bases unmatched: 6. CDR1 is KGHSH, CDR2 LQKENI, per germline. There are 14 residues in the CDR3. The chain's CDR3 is CASSVSGTGDGYTF. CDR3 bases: TGTGCCAGCTCAGTTTCGGGGACAGGGGATGGCTACACCTTC.

The CDR3 here is CASSPSLAGGPNEQYF. In nucleotides, the CDR3 is TGCGCCAGCAGCCCTTCCTTAGCGGGGGGGCCTAACGAGCAGTACTTC. The rearrangement links TRBV4-1 to TRBJ2-7; 11 bases match TRBD2. V lost 4 bases, J lost 5 bases, and 10 bases stayed unmatched. Germline V gives CDR1 MGHRA, CDR2 YSYEKL. The CDR3 contains 16 residues.

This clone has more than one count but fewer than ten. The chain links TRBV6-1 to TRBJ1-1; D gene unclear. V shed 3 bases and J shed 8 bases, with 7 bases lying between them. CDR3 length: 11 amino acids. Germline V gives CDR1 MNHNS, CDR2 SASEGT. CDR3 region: CASSDLREAFF. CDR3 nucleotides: TGTGCCAGCAGTGATTTGAGGGAAGCTTTCTTT.

The CDR3 reads CASSYRQGGADTQYF. The CDR3 DNA reads TGCGCCAGCAGCTACCGACAGGGGGGCGCAGATACGCAGTATTTT. The rearrangement uses TRBV5-1 and TRBJ2-3; 9 bases line up with TRBD1. With 3 bases clipped from V and 4 bases from J, the junction kept 6 bases outside the gene matches. CDR3 size: 15 residues. Germline V lookup: CDR1 SGHRS, CDR2 YFSETQ.

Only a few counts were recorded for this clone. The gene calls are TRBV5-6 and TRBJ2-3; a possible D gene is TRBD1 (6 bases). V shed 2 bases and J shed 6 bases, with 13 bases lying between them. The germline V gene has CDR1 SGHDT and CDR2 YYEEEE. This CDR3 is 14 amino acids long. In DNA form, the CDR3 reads TGTGCCAGCAGCTTTGGAGACAGGAGGGATACGCAGTATTTT. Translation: CASSFGDRRDTQYF.

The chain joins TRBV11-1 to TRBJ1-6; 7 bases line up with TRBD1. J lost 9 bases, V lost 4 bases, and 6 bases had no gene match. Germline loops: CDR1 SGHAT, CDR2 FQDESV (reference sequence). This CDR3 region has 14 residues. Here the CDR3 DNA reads TGTGCCAGCAGCTCAGGACAGGTTCGTTCACCCCTCCACTTT. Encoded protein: CASSSGQVRSPLHF. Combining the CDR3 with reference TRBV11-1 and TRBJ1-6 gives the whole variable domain EAEVAQSPRYKITEKSQAVAFWCDPISGHATLYWYRQILGQGPELLVQFQDESVVDDSQLPKDRFSAERLKGVDSTLKIQPAELGDSAMYLCASSSGQVRSPLHFGNGTRLTVT.

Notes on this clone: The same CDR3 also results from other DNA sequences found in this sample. CDR3 sequence reads: CASSASSYEQYF. Here the CDR3 DNA reads TGTGCCAGCAGTGCGAGCTCCTACGAGCAGTACTTC. V gene TRBV2 combines with J gene TRBJ2-7, with unresolved D. The germline gives CDR1 SNHLY, CDR2 FYNNEI. This CDR3 has 12 amino acids. V dropped 4 bases and J dropped 0 bases, with 4 bases sitting between them. Full variable domain (missing parts from reference TRBV2 and TRBJ2-7): EPEVTQTPSHQVTQMGQEVILRCVPISNHLYFYWYRQILGQKVEFLVSFYNNEISEKSEIFDDQFSVERPDGSNFTLKIRSTKLEDSAMYFCASSASSYEQYFGPGTRLTVT.

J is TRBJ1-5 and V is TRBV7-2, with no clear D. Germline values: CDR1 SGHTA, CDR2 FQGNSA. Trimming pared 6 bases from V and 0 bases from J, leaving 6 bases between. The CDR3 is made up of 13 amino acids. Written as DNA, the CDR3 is TGTGCCAGCAGTGTTAGTAGCAATCAGCCCCAGCATTTT. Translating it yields CASSVSSNQPQHF. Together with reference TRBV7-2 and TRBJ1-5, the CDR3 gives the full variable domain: GAGVSQSPSNKVTEKGKDVELRCDPISGHTALYWYRQSLGQGLEFLIYFQGNSAPDKSGLPSDRFSAERTGGSVSTLTIQRTQQEDSAVYLCASSVSSNQPQHFGDGTRLSIL.

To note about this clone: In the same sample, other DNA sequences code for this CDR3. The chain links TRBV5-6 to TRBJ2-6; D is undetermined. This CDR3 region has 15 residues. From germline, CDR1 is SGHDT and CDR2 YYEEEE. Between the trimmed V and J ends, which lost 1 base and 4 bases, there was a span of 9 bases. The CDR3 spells CASSLRSSGANVLTF. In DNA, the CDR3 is TGTGCCAGCAGCTTGCGGAGCTCCGGGGCCAACGTCCTGACTTTC.

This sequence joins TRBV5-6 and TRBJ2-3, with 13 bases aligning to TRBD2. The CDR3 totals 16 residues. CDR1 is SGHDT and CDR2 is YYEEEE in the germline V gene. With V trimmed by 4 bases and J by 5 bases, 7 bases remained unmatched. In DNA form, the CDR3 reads TGTGCCAGCAGCAACGGACTAGCGGGGGACAGAGATACGCAGTATTTT. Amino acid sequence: CASSNGLAGDRDTQYF. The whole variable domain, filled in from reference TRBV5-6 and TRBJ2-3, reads DAGVTQSPTHLIKTRGQQVTLRCSPKSGHDTVSWYQQALGQGPQFIFQYYEEEERQRGNFPDRFSGHQFPNYSSELNVNALLLGDSALYLCASSNGLAGDRDTQYFGPGTRLTVL.

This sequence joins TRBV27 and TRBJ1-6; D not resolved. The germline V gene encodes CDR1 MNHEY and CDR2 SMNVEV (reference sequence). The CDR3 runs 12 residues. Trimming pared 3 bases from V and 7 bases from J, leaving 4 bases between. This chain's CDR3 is CASSFLNSPLHF. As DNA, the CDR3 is TGTGCCAGCAGTTTTCTAAATTCACCCCTCCACTTT.

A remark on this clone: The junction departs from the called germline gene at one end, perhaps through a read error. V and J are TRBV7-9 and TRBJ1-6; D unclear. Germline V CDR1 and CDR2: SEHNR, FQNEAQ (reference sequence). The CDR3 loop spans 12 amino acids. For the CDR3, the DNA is TGTTCCAGCAGCCTCAGTAATTCACCCCTCCACTTT. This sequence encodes CSSSLSNSPLHF.

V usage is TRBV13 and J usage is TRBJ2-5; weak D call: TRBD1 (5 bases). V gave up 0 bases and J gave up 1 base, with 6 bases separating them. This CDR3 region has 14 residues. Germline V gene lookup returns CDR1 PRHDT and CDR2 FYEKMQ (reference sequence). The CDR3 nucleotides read TGTGCCAGCAGCTTAGGCAGGGCCCAAGAGACCCAGTACTTC. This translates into CASSLGRAQETQYF.

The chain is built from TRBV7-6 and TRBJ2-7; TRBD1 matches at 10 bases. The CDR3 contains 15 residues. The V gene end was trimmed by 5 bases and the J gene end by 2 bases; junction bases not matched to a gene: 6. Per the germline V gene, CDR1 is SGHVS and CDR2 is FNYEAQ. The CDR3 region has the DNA TGTGCCAGCAGCCCGCCTGGACAGGGGGCCTACGAGCAGTACTTC. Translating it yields CASSPPGQGAYEQYF.